Here is one TCR beta chain with its context. Antigen: not known. The data stem from a study of blood T cells in healthy people across ages. Study results and caveats: The study lacked donor CMV status, which possibly confounded expanded clonotype changes. A roughly linear fall in TCR beta diversity per million T cells was seen with increasing age. Across samples, TCR beta diversity tracked strongly with naive T cell percentage.

A second roughly 6 to 12 cycle PCR used barcoded and J-beta primers. A tag from a template-switch adaptor with 12 random nucleotides marked each cDNA molecule. TCRdb recomputed calls from the 5' RACE reads with MiXCR, one row per CDR3 protein. The sample has 650,000 to 800,000 distinct CDR3 sequences, about 42% seen once; the top ten hold nearly 20%. This CDR3 is 14 amino acids long. CDR1 is DFQATT and CDR2 is SNEGSKA in the germline V gene (reference sequence). V dropped 3 bases and J dropped 3 bases, with 13 bases sitting between them. The chain has TRBV20-1 and TRBJ2-3; tentatively, D is TRBD2 (5 bases). Sequenced sample: blood. The TCR originated in a man aged 60 to 75 in good health. CDR3 DNA: TGCAGTGCTAGGGACTGGCAGCGAACAGATACGCAGTATTTT. It encodes CSARDWQRTDTQYF.